This T cell receptor beta chain originates from a study of cytomegalovirus exposure and HLA in healthy donors. Study-level findings and limits: The study carried out a later analysis of TCR beta sequences. It associated around 17,000 of them with specific HLA alleles at a false discovery rate of 0.05. In a later analysis, parvovirus B19, influenza, CMV and Epstein-Barr virus appeared linked to several top co-occurrence clusters.

The length of the CDR3 is 16 residues. From germline, CDR1 is MNHNY and CDR2 SVGAGI (reference sequence). Between the trimmed V and J ends, which lost 5 bases and 2 bases, there was a span of 16 bases. The PCR had 60 Vbeta and 13 Jbeta primers. Methods used by the authors: Roughly 11 million of the roughly 77 million unique TCR beta chains counted in a later analysis were shared. The method was immunoSEQ multiplex PCR; TCRdb's version includes in-frame clones alone and lacks a portion of them. V, J and clone size are those of that table, while D and trimming were read from the DNA. Here the sample spans some 71,000 clones, about 71% being singletons. Note on this clone: What it recognizes is unknown.

The receptor was isolated from a woman in her fifties or sixties in good health and CMV-seropositive. This chain connects TRBV6-6 to TRBJ1-3; D gene uncertain. Sample: PBMCs. CDR3 nucleotide sequence: TGTGCCAGCAGTATGCCCCGGGGATCGGCTGGAAACACCATATATTTT. This codes for CASSMPRGSAGNTIYF.